This T cell receptor beta chain came from a study of tumor-infiltrating lymphocytes in primary liver carcinoma. Overall study findings and caveats: When set against blood, tumors had a significantly higher top-250-clone fraction (p = 0.039).

Out of unsorted whole blood came the blood RNA, and germline DNA was extracted as well. Before the operation took place, approximately 4 milliliters of peripheral blood were collected. A constant-region primer served to make TCR beta cDNA from roughly 460 ng total RNA. Researchers made the TCR beta libraries by running three nested multiplex PCR rounds with slightly modified ARM-PCR. For about 11 cycles apiece, the opening two PCR rounds ran with TRBV1-TRBV30 forward primers and a C-beta reverse primer. MiXCR, applied by TCRdb to the multiplex PCR reads, yields one record per CDR3 protein. This sample has about 330,000 distinct CDR3 sequences; about 61% occur once, and the top ten carry about 6%. This CDR3 has 15 residues. J lost 6 bases, V lost 3 bases, and 8 bases had no gene match. CDR1 is KGHSH and CDR2 is LQKENI in the germline V gene. Comments on this clonotype: Antigen specificity is unknown.

Sequenced material: peripheral blood. The chain links TRBV18 to TRBJ1-2; TRBD1 agrees at 9 bases. This TCR derives from a man in his forties with primary liver carcinoma and hepatitis B virus infection. For the CDR3, the DNA is TGTGCCAGCTCACCTAAACAGGGGGCAGTAAATGGCTACACCTTC. Amino acids: CASSPKQGAVNGYTF.